Listed below are T cell receptor beta chains from one sample, sequenced in a study of blood T cells in healthy people across ages. Each CDR3 protein gets one entry after TCRdb re-called the 5' RACE reads with MiXCR. The profile shows hundreds of thousands of distinct CDR3 sequences, around 45% of them singletons. Source material: blood. The receptor set was obtained from a man aged 55-75 years in good health. Both conserved end residues are part of each CDR3. D genes are given only for firm matches. Some rows have no size entry. The others give once, few or many, or a class for an expanded clone.

D gene: NA
clone size: NA
J gene: TRBJ2-2
V gene: TRBV5-5
CDR3 DNA: TGTGCCAGCAGTCCTGGGGGGACATCGAACACCGGGGAGCTGTTTTTT
CDR3 protein: CASSPGGTSNTGELFF

D gene: NA
clone size: NA
J gene: TRBJ2-3
V gene: TRBV11-2
CDR3 DNA: TGTGCCAGCAGCTTAGCTGGCAGGGAACCAGATGCGCAGTATTTT
CDR3 protein: CASSLAGREPDAQYF

D gene: NA
clone size: NA
J gene: TRBJ1-1
V gene: TRBV3-1
CDR3 DNA: TGTGCCAGCAGCCAAGCCCGATGGGGGAACACTGAAGCTTTCTTT
CDR3 protein: CASSQARWGNTEAFF

D gene: NA
clone size: few
J gene: TRBJ2-4
V gene: TRBV5-1
CDR3 DNA: TGCGCCAGCAGCTTGGCCGGAGGGAACATTCAGTACTTC
CDR3 protein: CASSLAGGNIQYF

D gene: NA
clone size: NA
J gene: TRBJ2-7
V gene: TRBV7-2
CDR3 DNA: TGTGCCAGCAGTCACGGGCCCCATGGAAACTACGAGCAGTACTTC
CDR3 protein: CASSHGPHGNYEQYF

D gene: TRBD1
clone size: many
J gene: TRBJ2-5
V gene: TRBV4-1
CDR3 DNA: TGCGCCAGCAGCCCAAGGACAGGGAACCAAGAGACCCAGTACTTC
CDR3 protein: CASSPRTGNQETQYF

D gene: NA
clone size: NA
J gene: TRBJ2-5
V gene: TRBV14
CDR3 DNA: TGTGCCAGCAGCCAACTAGTAAAGGGCCCAGAGACCCAGTACTTC
CDR3 protein: CASSQLVKGPETQYF

D gene: TRBD1
clone size: few
J gene: TRBJ2-4
V gene: TRBV6-1
CDR3 DNA: TGTGCCAGCAGTGACCCGGGGACAGGTCAAAAAAACATTCAGTACTTC
CDR3 protein: CASSDPGTGQKNIQYF

D gene: NA
clone size: NA
J gene: TRBJ1-4
V gene: TRBV20-1
CDR3 DNA: TGCAGTGCTAGAGATAGCGGGCGCGGGCTGGTTAGAGAAAAACTGTTTTTT
CDR3 protein: CSARDSGRGLVREKLFF

D gene: TRBD1
clone size: NA
J gene: TRBJ1-4
V gene: TRBV12-5
CDR3 DNA: TGTGCTAGTGGTCTAGGGACAGGGGGCGAAAAACTGTTTTTT
CDR3 protein: CASGLGTGGEKLFF

D gene: NA
clone size: NA
J gene: TRBJ2-7
V gene: TRBV7-3
CDR3 DNA: TGTGCCAGCAGGACTACGGGGCACTGCGAGCAGTACTTC
CDR3 protein: CASRTTGHCEQYF

D gene: NA
clone size: NA
J gene: TRBJ2-3
V gene: TRBV9
CDR3 DNA: TGTGCCGGCAGCGTAGACGGCAGCCCAGATACGCAGTATTTT
CDR3 protein: CAGSVDGSPDTQYF

D gene: NA
clone size: once
J gene: TRBJ1-1
V gene: TRBV11-1
CDR3 DNA: TGTGCCAGCAGCCCTTGGACAGCTGGCACTGAAGCTTTCTTT
CDR3 protein: CASSPWTAGTEAFF

D gene: TRBD1
clone size: NA
J gene: TRBJ2-7
V gene: TRBV4-1
CDR3 DNA: TGCGCCAGCAGCCAAGCTTGGACAGGCGATAGCTCCTACGAGCAGTACTTC
CDR3 protein: CASSQAWTGDSSYEQYF

D gene: TRBD2
clone size: few
J gene: TRBJ2-7
V gene: TRBV20-1
CDR3 DNA: TGCAGTGCTCGACTAGCGGGGCAAACCTACGAGCAGTACTTC
CDR3 protein: CSARLAGQTYEQYF

D gene: TRBD1
clone size: few
J gene: TRBJ2-7
V gene: TRBV20-1
CDR3 DNA: TGCAGTGCCCCTTCCGGACAGGGGGCTCAAGAGCAGTACTTC
CDR3 protein: CSAPSGQGAQEQYF

D gene: TRBD2
clone size: few
J gene: TRBJ2-7
V gene: TRBV4-2
CDR3 DNA: TGTGCCAGCAGCCAATGGGGGGGCTCCTACGAGCAGTACTTC
CDR3 protein: CASSQWGGSYEQYF

D gene: NA
clone size: few
J gene: TRBJ2-1
V gene: TRBV6-2/TRBV6-3
CDR3 DNA: TGTGCCAGCAGTTTACCCCGGGACTACAATGAGCAGTTCTTC
CDR3 protein: CASSLPRDYNEQFF

D gene: NA
clone size: NA
J gene: TRBJ2-5
V gene: TRBV13
CDR3 DNA: TGTGCCAGCAGCTTGGGCTACTCGTTCGGGACCCAGTACTTC
CDR3 protein: CASSLGYSFGTQYF

D gene: NA
clone size: NA
J gene: TRBJ2-1
V gene: TRBV18
CDR3 DNA: TGTGCCAGCTCACCAAAACCCTACGAGCAGTTCTTC
CDR3 protein: CASSPKPYEQFF

D gene: NA
clone size: NA
J gene: TRBJ2-3
V gene: TRBV7-6
CDR3 DNA: TGTGCCAGCAGCTTAGACACCGGGGCAGATACGCAGTATTTT
CDR3 protein: CASSLDTGADTQYF

D gene: NA
clone size: NA
J gene: TRBJ2-6
V gene: TRBV28
CDR3 DNA: TGTGCCAGCACAACACCAGGGACGGGATGGGCCAACGTCCTGACTTTC
CDR3 protein: CASTTPGTGWANVLTF

D gene: NA
clone size: once
J gene: TRBJ2-3
V gene: TRBV20-1
CDR3 DNA: TGCAGTGCTCTTTCAGCCTTAGCCACTAGCACAGATACGCAGTATTTT
CDR3 protein: CSALSALATSTDTQYF

D gene: NA
clone size: NA
J gene: TRBJ2-1
V gene: TRBV6-7
CDR3 DNA: TGTGCCAGCAGACAGTACCGGGCAGGTGAGGATGAGCAGTTCTTC
CDR3 protein: CASRQYRAGEDEQFF

D gene: TRBD2
clone size: few
J gene: TRBJ2-7
V gene: TRBV4-1
CDR3 DNA: TGCGCCAGCAGCCGTTTGGAACGGGGGGACTACGAGCAGTACTTC
CDR3 protein: CASSRLERGDYEQYF

D gene: TRBD1
clone size: NA
J gene: TRBJ1-2
V gene: TRBV6-2/TRBV6-3
CDR3 DNA: TGTGCCAGCGCAATTCGGGACAGAGGAGGCTACACCTTC
CDR3 protein: CASAIRDRGGYTF

D gene: TRBD2
clone size: NA
J gene: TRBJ2-3
V gene: TRBV12-3/TRBV12-4
CDR3 DNA: TGTGCCAGCAGTAGGAGCGGGGCAGATACGCAGTATTTT
CDR3 protein: CASSRSGADTQYF

D gene: TRBD1
clone size: NA
J gene: TRBJ1-1
V gene: TRBV5-5
CDR3 DNA: TGTGCCAGCAGCCCGCAGGGGGCGCGGAACACTGAAGCTTTCTTT
CDR3 protein: CASSPQGARNTEAFF

D gene: NA
clone size: few
J gene: TRBJ2-3
V gene: TRBV20-1
CDR3 DNA: TGCAGTGCTAGAGGGGACCAAGGAGTAACAGATACGCAGTATTTT
CDR3 protein: CSARGDQGVTDTQYF

D gene: NA
clone size: NA
J gene: TRBJ2-7
V gene: TRBV2
CDR3 DNA: TGTGCCAACAAGGCAGGGTTGCACGAGCAGTACTTC
CDR3 protein: CANKAGLHEQYF

D gene: TRBD2
clone size: few
J gene: TRBJ2-1
V gene: TRBV27
CDR3 DNA: TGTGCCAGCAGGACCAGATGGGAGGCGGGGGATAATGAGCAGTTCTTC
CDR3 protein: CASRTRWEAGDNEQFF

D gene: NA
clone size: NA
J gene: TRBJ1-5
V gene: TRBV6-5
CDR3 DNA: TGTGCCAGCCCGGGCCTAGGGCAAAATAGCAATCAGCCCCAGCATTTT
CDR3 protein: CASPGLGQNSNQPQHF

D gene: NA
clone size: NA
J gene: TRBJ2-1
V gene: TRBV11-2
CDR3 DNA: TGTGCCAGCAGCTTAGACATATTCAACAATGAACAGTTCTTC
CDR3 protein: CASSLDIFNNEQFF

D gene: NA
clone size: NA
J gene: TRBJ1-6
V gene: TRBV7-9
CDR3 DNA: TGTGCCAGCAGCTTCGGGCAGAGCGTCTATAATTCACCCCCCCACTTT
CDR3 protein: CASSFGQSVYNSPPHF

D gene: TRBD2
clone size: NA
J gene: TRBJ2-1
V gene: TRBV27
CDR3 DNA: TGTGCCAGCAGTCCATCCCCCGGGACTAGCGGGGTCTACAATGAGCAGTTCTTC
CDR3 protein: CASSPSPGTSGVYNEQFF

D gene: TRBD2
clone size: few
J gene: TRBJ2-1
V gene: TRBV6-5
CDR3 DNA: TGTGCCAGCAGTTACCGTGGACTAGCGGGCCCCTACAATGAGCAGTTCTTC
CDR3 protein: CASSYRGLAGPYNEQFF

D gene: NA
clone size: NA
J gene: TRBJ2-5
V gene: TRBV6-5
CDR3 DNA: TGTGCCAGCAGACCCTTGATTGGGGACGCCTACAATGAGCAGTACTTC
CDR3 protein: CASRPLIGDAYNEQYF

D gene: TRBD2
clone size: few
J gene: TRBJ2-3
V gene: TRBV20-1
CDR3 DNA: TGCAGTGCCGCCCCAAGTATGAAGCGGGGGGGCAGGGGTACGCAGTATTTT
CDR3 protein: CSAAPSMKRGGRGTQYF

D gene: NA
clone size: NA
J gene: TRBJ2-3
V gene: TRBV6-6
CDR3 DNA: TGTGCCAGCTCCCGGGGCACAGATACGCGGTATTTT
CDR3 protein: CASSRGTDTRYF

D gene: NA
clone size: NA
J gene: TRBJ2-2
V gene: TRBV12-5
CDR3 DNA: TGTGCTAGTGGGTATCAGGGACTTCCGCCAAATAGTGGCCAGAACACCGGGGAGCTGTTTTTT
CDR3 protein: CASGYQGLPPNSGQNTGELFF

D gene: NA
clone size: NA
J gene: TRBJ2-5
V gene: TRBV7-2
CDR3 DNA: TGTGCCAGCAGTCCAAAGAGCTGGGGAGAGCAGTACTTC
CDR3 protein: CASSPKSWGEQYF

D gene: NA
clone size: NA
J gene: TRBJ1-2
V gene: TRBV7-2
CDR3 DNA: TGTGCCAGCAGCTTAGGTGGGACGGGGGGGCCCTATGGCTACACCTTC
CDR3 protein: CASSLGGTGGPYGYTF

D gene: TRBD1
clone size: NA
J gene: TRBJ2-1
V gene: TRBV20-1
CDR3 DNA: TGCAGTGGTCCGGGACAGGGGTATGAGCAGTTCTTC
CDR3 protein: CSGPGQGYEQFF

D gene: NA
clone size: NA
J gene: TRBJ1-4
V gene: TRBV7-9
CDR3 DNA: TGTGCCAGCACCCTCAATAATGAAAAACTGTTTTTT
CDR3 protein: CASTLNNEKLFF

D gene: NA
clone size: NA
J gene: TRBJ1-5
V gene: TRBV6-6
CDR3 DNA: TGTGCCACGACAGAGCACGGCAATCAGCCCCAGCATTTT
CDR3 protein: CATTEHGNQPQHF

D gene: NA
clone size: few
J gene: TRBJ2-7
V gene: TRBV14
CDR3 DNA: TGTGCCAGCAGCCAAGAGCTATCGGGGGTCGAGCAGTACTTC
CDR3 protein: CASSQELSGVEQYF

D gene: TRBD1
clone size: few
J gene: TRBJ2-6
V gene: TRBV20-1
CDR3 DNA: TGCAGTGCTAGGGGGACAGGGAGAGGGTCTGGGGCCAACGTCCTGACTTTC
CDR3 protein: CSARGTGRGSGANVLTF

D gene: NA
clone size: NA
J gene: TRBJ2-5
V gene: TRBV29-1
CDR3 DNA: TGCAGCGTTGGTGTTGGGCCAAAGGCTGGGGAGCAGTACTTC
CDR3 protein: CSVGVGPKAGEQYF

D gene: NA
clone size: NA
J gene: TRBJ2-7
V gene: TRBV7-2
CDR3 DNA: TGTGCCAGCAGCCCGCACGGACAGACCTGCGAGCAGTACTTC
CDR3 protein: CASSPHGQTCEQYF

D gene: TRBD1
clone size: NA
J gene: TRBJ2-7
V gene: TRBV5-1
CDR3 DNA: TGCGCCAGACAGATGCCTCGGGACAGTCCCTACGAGCAGTACTTC
CDR3 protein: CARQMPRDSPYEQYF

D gene: NA
clone size: few
J gene: TRBJ2-7
V gene: TRBV27
CDR3 DNA: TGTGCCAGCAGGCCCGCAGGGAACTCCTACGAGCAGTACTTC
CDR3 protein: CASRPAGNSYEQYF

D gene: NA
clone size: NA
J gene: TRBJ2-7
V gene: TRBV6-1
CDR3 DNA: TGTGCCAGCAGTGAAGCTCACCCAAACAATGAGCAGTACTTC
CDR3 protein: CASSEAHPNNEQYF

D gene: NA
clone size: NA
J gene: TRBJ2-3
V gene: TRBV28
CDR3 DNA: TGTGCCGGCAGTTTCTTAGCGGCTAGCACAGATACGCAGTATTTT
CDR3 protein: CAGSFLAASTDTQYF

D gene: NA
clone size: NA
J gene: TRBJ2-7
V gene: TRBV24-1
CDR3 DNA: TGTGCCACCAGTGACCCCTTTCTCCCCGGGGGAGAGCAGTACTTC
CDR3 protein: CATSDPFLPGGEQYF

D gene: TRBD1
clone size: NA
J gene: TRBJ2-2
V gene: TRBV3-1
CDR3 DNA: TGTGCCAGCAGCCAAGCTACAGGGGGCCACAAGAACACCGGGGAGCTGTTTTTT
CDR3 protein: CASSQATGGHKNTGELFF

D gene: NA
clone size: NA
J gene: TRBJ2-5
V gene: TRBV9
CDR3 DNA: TGTGCCAGCAGCAGATGGGGCGCTGGGGAGACCCAGTACTTC
CDR3 protein: CASSRWGAGETQYF

D gene: NA
clone size: NA
J gene: TRBJ2-3
V gene: TRBV3-1
CDR3 DNA: TGTGCCAGCAGCCCTCGGACCATTAACACAGATACGCAGTATTTT
CDR3 protein: CASSPRTINTDTQYF

D gene: TRBD2
clone size: NA
J gene: TRBJ2-7
V gene: TRBV27
CDR3 DNA: TGTGCCAGCAGTCTTTCCTTAGCGGGGGTTAGTTACGAGCAGTACTTC
CDR3 protein: CASSLSLAGVSYEQYF

D gene: NA
clone size: NA
J gene: TRBJ1-1
V gene: TRBV5-1
CDR3 DNA: TGCGCCAGCAGCTTGGTGAGACACACGAACACTGAAGCTTTCTTT
CDR3 protein: CASSLVRHTNTEAFF

D gene: NA
clone size: NA
J gene: TRBJ1-1
V gene: TRBV6-5
CDR3 DNA: TGTGCCAGCAGCCCGGGACCGGGGAACGGGGGAGCTTTCTTT
CDR3 protein: CASSPGPGNGGAFF